These 7 T cell receptor beta chains came from one sample sequenced in a study of shared clonotypes between healthy human individuals. Naive CD8 cells were CD45RO-negative, positively selected for CCR7, excluding terminally differentiated effector memory CD45RA+ cells. TCRdb's table, derived via immunoSEQ multiplex PCR, lists solely in-frame clones and lacks some. The repertoire has some 1,900,000 clones, approximately 95% of them found once; the top ten carry 1% to 1.5%. Sequencing was performed on naive CD8+ T cells sorted from blood. Source of these receptors: a man younger than 35 in good health.

The rearrangement joins TRBV10-1 to TRBJ1-1; D not certain. Trimming cost V 2 bases and J 1 base, with 8 bases left between them. The CDR3 totals 14 residues. Germline V CDR1 and CDR2: WNHNN, SYGVQD (reference sequence). The CDR3 protein is CASSETGWNTEAFF. CDR3 in DNA: TGCGCCAGCAGTGAGACGGGGTGGAACACTGAAGCTTTCTTT.

This clone was counted once. This chain uses TRBV30 with TRBJ2-3, with D possibly TRBD2 on 5 matching bases. Per germline, CDR1 GTSNPN and CDR2 SVGIG (reference sequence). Deletions cut 2 bases from V and 0 bases from J, with 9 bases between. CDR3 length: 14 residues. The CDR3 sequence is CAWSMGASTDTQYF. CDR3 coding DNA: TGTGCCTGGAGTATGGGAGCCAGCACAGATACGCAGTATTTT.

J is TRBJ1-6 and V is TRBV10-3, with D possibly matching TRBD1 (5 bases). The V gene's germline CDR1 is ENHRY and CDR2 SYGVKD. This CDR3 has 17 residues. V dropped 3 bases and J dropped 8 bases, with 20 bases sitting between them. CDR3 region: CAISEYGGTLLDSPLHF. In nucleotides, the CDR3 is TGTGCCATCAGTGAATATGGGGGAACTTTGCTGGATTCACCCCTCCACTTT.

As to this clone: Different DNA sequences within this sample yield the same CDR3. The J gene is TRBJ2-7, the V gene TRBV27; 11 bases are a match to TRBD2. This CDR3 has 15 amino acids. With V trimmed by 3 bases and J by 1 base, 2 bases remained unmatched. Germline V CDR1 and CDR2: MNHEY, SMNVEV (reference sequence). The CDR3 loop is CASSLGTSGSYEQYF. The CDR3 DNA follows: TGTGCCAGCAGTTTGGGGACTAGCGGTTCCTACGAGCAGTACTTC.

This clone has just a few counts. Other DNA sequences of this sample code for an identical CDR3. V is TRBV30 and J is TRBJ2-1, with D tentatively TRBD1 or TRBD2 (5 bases each). Germline CDR1 reads GTSNPN; CDR2 reads SVGIG (reference sequence). The CDR3 has 12 amino acids. V was shortened by 0 bases and J by 8 bases, with 8 bases between the two germline ends. The CDR3 spells CAWSVLGDEQFF. CDR3 sequence (DNA): TGTGCCTGGAGTGTACTGGGGGATGAGCAGTTCTTC.

The V gene is TRBV27, the J gene TRBJ1-2, with D possibly matching TRBD1 (6 bases). The germline V gene has CDR1 MNHEY and CDR2 SMNVEV (reference sequence). The CDR3 extends over 14 amino acids. The V end was cut by 5 bases, the J end by 3 bases, with 13 bases between. The CDR3 loop is CASSPPRGYYGYTF. Here the CDR3 DNA reads TGTGCCAGCAGTCCGCCCAGGGGTTACTATGGCTACACCTTC.

This sequence joins TRBV7-8 and TRBJ2-1, with 12 nucleotides matching TRBD2. The ends lost 4 bases at V and 9 bases at J; junction bases unmatched: 10. Germline V gene sequence: CDR1 SGHVS, CDR2 FQNEAQ. The CDR3 is 16 amino acids. In DNA form, the CDR3 reads TGTGCCAGCAGCTCGCTAGCGGGAGGGCCTGACGGTGAGCAGTTCTTC. Its protein product is CASSSLAGGPDGEQFF.